This T cell receptor (beta chain) was found in a study of shared clonotypes between healthy human individuals. Genomic DNA per cell subset filled all wells of several immunoSEQ plates. Assay: immunoSEQ multiplex PCR; the TCRdb copy retains only in-frame clones and omits some. The sample consists of a few hundred thousand clones, roughly 72% of them appearing once. Approximately 100 million PBMCs per unsorted sample were used for genomic DNA. The CDR3 runs to 16 residues. V shed 5 bases and J shed 2 bases, with 18 bases lying between them. The germline CDR1 and CDR2 sequences are SGHVS and FQNEAQ. Source material: PBMCs. The sequence was obtained from a woman in her thirties or forties in good health. Some clones in this sample may be carry-over from other donors' samples. The chain couples TRBV7-8 to TRBJ2-5; D is perhaps TRBD1 or TRBD2 (6 bases each). The CDR3 sequence is CASSPQTGGGQETQYF. The CDR3 coding sequence is TGTGCCAGCAGCCCTCAGACAGGAGGGGGACAAGAGACCCAGTACTTC. The entire variable domain, with the rest obtained from reference TRBV7-8 and TRBJ2-5, is as follows: GAGVSQSPRYKVAKRGQDVALRCDPISGHVSLFWYQQALGQGPEFLTYFQNEAQLDKSGLPSDRFFAERPEGSVSTLKIQRTQQEDSAVYLCASSPQTGGGQETQYFGPGTRLLVL.